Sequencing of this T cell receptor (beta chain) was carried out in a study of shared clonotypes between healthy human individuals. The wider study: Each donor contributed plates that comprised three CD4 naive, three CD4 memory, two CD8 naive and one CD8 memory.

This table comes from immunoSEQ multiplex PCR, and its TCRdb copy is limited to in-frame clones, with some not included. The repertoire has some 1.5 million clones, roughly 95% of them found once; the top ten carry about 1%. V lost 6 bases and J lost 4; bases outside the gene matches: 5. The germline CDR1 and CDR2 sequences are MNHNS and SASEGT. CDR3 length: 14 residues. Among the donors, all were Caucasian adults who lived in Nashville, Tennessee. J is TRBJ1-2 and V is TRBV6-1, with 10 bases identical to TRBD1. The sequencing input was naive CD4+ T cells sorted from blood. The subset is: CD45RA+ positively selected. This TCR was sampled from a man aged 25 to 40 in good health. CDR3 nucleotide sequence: TGTGCCAGCAGGGGGACAGGGGAGTCCTATGGCTACACCTTC. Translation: CASRGTGESYGYTF.